This entry is about one T cell receptor beta chain. Antigen: not known. These data come from a study of shared clonotypes between healthy human individuals. Study-level findings and limits: Larger richness was generally estimated for naive than memory subsets. Relative to clonotypes present in all four donors, those not shared had lower generation probabilities. Only a few donors were included, so the genetic and exposure-history diversity represented was limited.

CDR3 length equals 14 residues. V was pared by 5 bases and J by 7 bases, with 7 bases of the junction left unmatched. Germline values: CDR1 SGHRS, CDR2 YFSETQ. Per sorted-subset replicate PCR, input was approximately 200 ng DNA, representing tens of thousands of T cell genomes. Clones were read by immunoSEQ multiplex PCR, and TCRdb kept only the in-frame ones, dropping some. Among about 680,000 clones listed, roughly 73% were seen once. The sequenced material came from memory CD4+ T cells sorted from blood. As for subset: CD45RA-negative fraction. The TCR comes from a woman in her twenties or thirties in good health. The V gene is TRBV5-1, the J gene TRBJ2-2, with 8 positions matching TRBD1. For the CDR3, the DNA is TGCGCCAGCAGTATGGGACAGGAAGTCGGGGAGCTGTTTTTT. Translating it yields CASSMGQEVGELFF. The full variable domain, in which reference TRBV5-1 and TRBJ2-2 provide the parts outside the CDR3, is KAGVTQTPRYLIKTRGQQVTLSCSPISGHRSVSWYQQTPGQGLQFLFEYFSETQRNKGNFPGRFSGRQFSNSRSEMNVSTLELGDSALYLCASSMGQEVGELFFGEGSRLTVL.